The next 8 T cell receptor beta chains were all read from a single sample in a study of cytomegalovirus exposure and HLA in healthy donors. PCR involved 60 Vbeta and 13 Jbeta primers. Method: immunoSEQ multiplex PCR; TCRdb's copy keeps in-frame clones and lacks some. The table shows approximately 210,000 clones, with about four fifths occurring only once. The specimen was PBMCs. Source of these receptors: a girl aged 10-17 years in good health and CMV-seropositive.

Of note for this clone: Germline is not matched at one junction end, which may reflect a read error. V usage is TRBV7-2 and J usage is TRBJ2-1; TRBD1 agrees at 8 bases. The CDR3 covers 14 residues. Germline values: CDR1 SGHTA, CDR2 FQGNSA. CDR3 bases: TGTGCCAGCAGCCTAGCAGGGGGCTCCAATGAGCAGTTCTTC. It is translated as CASSLAGGSNEQFF.

V and J are TRBV6-5 and TRBJ2-5; TRBD2 matches 8 bases. CDR3 length: 15 amino acids. The germline V gene encodes CDR1 MNHEY and CDR2 SVGAGI. The ends lost 6 bases at V and 4 bases at J; junction bases unmatched: 10. The CDR3 reads CASSRQSGGGETQYF. Written as DNA, the CDR3 is TGTGCCAGCAGCCGTCAAAGCGGGGGCGGAGAGACCCAGTACTTC.

This clone was seen once. The chain carries TRBV7-2 and TRBJ1-1; weak D call: TRBD1 (6 bases). This CDR3 has 15 residues. V dropped 1 base and J dropped 0 bases, with 9 bases sitting between them. Per germline, CDR1 SGHTA and CDR2 FQGNSA. This CDR3 reads CASSLGYRVNTEAFF. DNA of the CDR3: TGTGCCAGCAGCTTAGGGTACAGGGTGAACACTGAAGCTTTCTTT.

The chain has TRBV6-5 and TRBJ1-5; maybe TRBD1 (6 bases). Germline CDR1 is MNHEY and CDR2 is SVGAGI. CDR3 length: 14 residues. Trimming took off 3 bases at V and 6 bases at J, with 12 bases between the two ends. Written as DNA, the CDR3 is TGTGCCAGCAGTTATCTACAGGGATCTCAGCCCCAGCATTTT. Amino acid sequence: CASSYLQGSQPQHF.

The rearrangement links TRBV7-2 to TRBJ1-1; maybe TRBD1 (6 bases). The CDR3 covers 13 residues. V was trimmed by 1 base and J by 10 bases, leaving 13 bases between them. Germline V gene data show CDR1 as SGHTA and CDR2 as FQGNSA. The CDR3: CASSLGGEGVAFF. In DNA form, the CDR3 reads TGTGCCAGCAGCTTAGGCGGGGAGGGGGTAGCTTTCTTT.

V usage is TRBV15 and J usage is TRBJ1-2, with D possibly TRBD1 on 6 matching bases. This CDR3 is 15 amino acids long. V was shortened by 0 bases and J by 3 bases, with 11 bases between the two germline ends. Per the germline V gene, CDR1 is LNHNV and CDR2 is YYDKDF (reference sequence). CDR3 sequence: CATSRDRGSHYGYTF. The DNA of the CDR3 is TGTGCCACCAGCAGAGATAGGGGGTCCCACTATGGCTACACCTTC.

The chain carries TRBV9 and TRBJ1-1, with D hard to call. Trimming took 2 bases from V and 0 from J, leaving 11 bases between them. CDR1 and CDR2 from the germline V gene are SGDLS and YYNGEE. This CDR3 is 15 amino acids long. The CDR3, as DNA: TGTGCCAGCAGCGTCTCCCCGGTCATGAACACTGAAGCTTTCTTT. It translates to CASSVSPVMNTEAFF.

For the CDR3, the DNA is TGTGCCAGCAGCTTCAAATGGACAGCCAGCACAGATACGCAGTATTTT. Protein product: CASSFKWTASTDTQYF. The chain recombines TRBV11-2 with TRBJ2-3, with D possibly TRBD1 on 6 matching bases. Trimming took 3 bases from V and 0 from J, leaving 13 bases between them. CDR1 is SGHAT, CDR2 FQNNGV, per germline. This CDR3 spans 16 amino acids.